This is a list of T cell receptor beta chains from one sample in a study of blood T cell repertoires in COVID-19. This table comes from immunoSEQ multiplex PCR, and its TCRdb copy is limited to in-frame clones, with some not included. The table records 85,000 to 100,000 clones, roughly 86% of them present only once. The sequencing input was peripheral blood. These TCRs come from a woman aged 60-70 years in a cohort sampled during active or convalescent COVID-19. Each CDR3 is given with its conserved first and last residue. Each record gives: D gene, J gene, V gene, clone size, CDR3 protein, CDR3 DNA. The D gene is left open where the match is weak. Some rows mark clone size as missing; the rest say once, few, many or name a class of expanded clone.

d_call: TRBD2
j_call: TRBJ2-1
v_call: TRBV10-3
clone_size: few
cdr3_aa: CASRTSGNEQFF
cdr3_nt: TGTGCCAGTCGGACTAGCGGCAATGAGCAGTTCTTC

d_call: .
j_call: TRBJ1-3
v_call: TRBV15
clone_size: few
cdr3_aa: CATSRDLTSSGNTIYF
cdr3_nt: TGTGCCACCAGCAGAGATCTCACGAGCTCTGGAAACACCATATATTTT

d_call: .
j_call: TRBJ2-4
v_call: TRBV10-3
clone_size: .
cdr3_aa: CAISETRAGAKNIQYF
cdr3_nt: TGTGCCATCAGTGAGACCCGAGCGGGAGCCAAAAACATTCAGTACTTC

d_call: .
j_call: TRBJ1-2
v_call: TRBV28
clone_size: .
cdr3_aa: CASNLGLFGYTF
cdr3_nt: TGTGCCAGCAACCTGGGGCTCTTTGGCTACACCTTC

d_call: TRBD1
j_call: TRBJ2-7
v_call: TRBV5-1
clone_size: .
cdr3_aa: CASSLDRGIREQYF
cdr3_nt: TGCGCCAGCAGCTTAGACAGGGGAATTCGCGAGCAGTACTTC

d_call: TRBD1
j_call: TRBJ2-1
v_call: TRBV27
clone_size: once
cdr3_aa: CASSLAETGGVYNEQFF
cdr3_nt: TGTGCCAGCAGTTTAGCTGAGACAGGGGGGGTATACAATGAGCAGTTCTTC

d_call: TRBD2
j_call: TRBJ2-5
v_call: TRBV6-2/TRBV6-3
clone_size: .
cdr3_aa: CASSYLAGSETQYF
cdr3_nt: TGTGCCAGCAGTTACCTAGCGGGAAGTGAGACCCAGTACTTC

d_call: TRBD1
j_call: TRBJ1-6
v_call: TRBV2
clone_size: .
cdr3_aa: CASTGTANSPLHF
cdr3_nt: TGTGCCAGCACCGGGACAGCGAATTCACCCCTCCACTTT

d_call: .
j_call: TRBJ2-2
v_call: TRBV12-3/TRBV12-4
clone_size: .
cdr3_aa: CASRGGPGELFF
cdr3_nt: TGTGCCAGCAGGGGTGGGCCCGGGGAGCTGTTTTTT

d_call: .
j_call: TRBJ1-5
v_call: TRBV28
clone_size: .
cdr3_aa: CASSLSASGHQPQHF
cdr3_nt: TGTGCCAGCAGTTTATCCGCGAGTGGGCATCAGCCCCAGCATTTT

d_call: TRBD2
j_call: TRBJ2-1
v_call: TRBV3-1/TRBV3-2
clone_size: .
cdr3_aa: CASSQSGLAYNEQFF
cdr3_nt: TGTGCCAGCAGCCAATCTGGACTAGCCTACAATGAGCAGTTCTTC

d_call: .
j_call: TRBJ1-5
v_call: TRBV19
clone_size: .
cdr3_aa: CASSTPGGGYQPQHF
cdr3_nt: TGTGCCAGTAGTACCCCCGGGGGGGGATATCAGCCCCAGCATTTT

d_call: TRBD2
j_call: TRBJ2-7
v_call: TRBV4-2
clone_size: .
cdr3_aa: CASSLGGREGQGEQYF
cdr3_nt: TGTGCCAGCAGCCTCGGGGGGCGGGAGGGCCAGGGCGAGCAGTACTTC

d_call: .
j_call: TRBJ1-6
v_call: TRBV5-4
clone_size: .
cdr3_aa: CASSLATGGAGNSPLHF
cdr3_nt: TGTGCCAGCAGCTTGGCCACTGGGGGCGCCGGTAATTCACCCCTCCACTTT

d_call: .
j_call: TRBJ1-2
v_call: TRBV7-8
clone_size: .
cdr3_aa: CASSLGSGANYGYTF
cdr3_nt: TGTGCCAGCAGCTTAGGCTCAGGGGCTAACTATGGCTACACCTTC

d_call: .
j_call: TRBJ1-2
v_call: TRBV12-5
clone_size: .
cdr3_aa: CASGPPQSYGYTF
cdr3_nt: TGTGCTAGTGGTCCCCCACAGAGCTATGGCTACACCTTC

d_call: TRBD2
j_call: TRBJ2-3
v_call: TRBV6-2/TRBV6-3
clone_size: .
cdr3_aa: CASSYRGGGGDTQYF
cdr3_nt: TGTGCCAGCAGTTACAGAGGCGGGGGGGGAGATACGCAGTATTTT

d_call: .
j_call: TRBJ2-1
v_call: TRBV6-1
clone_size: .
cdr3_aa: CASIGLPSYNEQFF
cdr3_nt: TGTGCCAGCATTGGACTCCCCTCCTACAATGAGCAGTTCTTC

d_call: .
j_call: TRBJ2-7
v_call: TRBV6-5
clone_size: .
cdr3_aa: CASRYTSRQLDYEQYF
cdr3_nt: TGTGCCAGCAGGTACACTTCCAGACAGCTGGACTACGAGCAGTACTTC

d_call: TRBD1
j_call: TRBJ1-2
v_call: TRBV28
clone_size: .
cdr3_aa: CASSSGGALANYGYTF
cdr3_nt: TGTGCCAGCAGTTCAGGGGGCGCCCTAGCTAACTATGGCTACACCTTC

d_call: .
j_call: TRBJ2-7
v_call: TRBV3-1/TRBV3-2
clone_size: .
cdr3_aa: CASSRDSYEQYF
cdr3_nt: TGTGCCAGCAGCCGAGACAGCTACGAGCAGTACTTC

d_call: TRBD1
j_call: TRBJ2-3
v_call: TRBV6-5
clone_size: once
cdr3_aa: CASSLGQGRADTQYF
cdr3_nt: TGTGCCAGCAGCCTGGGACAGGGTCGCGCAGATACGCAGTATTTT

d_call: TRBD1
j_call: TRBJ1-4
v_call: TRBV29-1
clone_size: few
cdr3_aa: CSAESGTGNEKLFF
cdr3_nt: TGCAGCGCGGAGTCCGGGACAGGGAATGAAAAACTGTTTTTT

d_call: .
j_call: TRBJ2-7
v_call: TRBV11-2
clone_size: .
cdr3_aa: CASSLRSPSSGYEQYF
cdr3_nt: TGTGCCAGCAGCTTACGAAGTCCGTCCTCGGGTTACGAGCAGTACTTC

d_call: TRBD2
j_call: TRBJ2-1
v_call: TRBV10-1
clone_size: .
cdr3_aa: CASSETGGGYNEQFF
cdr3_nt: TGCGCCAGCAGTGAGACCGGGGGGGGGTACAATGAGCAGTTCTTC

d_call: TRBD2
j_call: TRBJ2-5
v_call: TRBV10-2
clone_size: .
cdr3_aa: CASSESRTSGVQETQYF
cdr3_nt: TGCGCCAGCAGTGAGTCGCGGACTAGCGGGGTCCAAGAGACCCAGTACTTC